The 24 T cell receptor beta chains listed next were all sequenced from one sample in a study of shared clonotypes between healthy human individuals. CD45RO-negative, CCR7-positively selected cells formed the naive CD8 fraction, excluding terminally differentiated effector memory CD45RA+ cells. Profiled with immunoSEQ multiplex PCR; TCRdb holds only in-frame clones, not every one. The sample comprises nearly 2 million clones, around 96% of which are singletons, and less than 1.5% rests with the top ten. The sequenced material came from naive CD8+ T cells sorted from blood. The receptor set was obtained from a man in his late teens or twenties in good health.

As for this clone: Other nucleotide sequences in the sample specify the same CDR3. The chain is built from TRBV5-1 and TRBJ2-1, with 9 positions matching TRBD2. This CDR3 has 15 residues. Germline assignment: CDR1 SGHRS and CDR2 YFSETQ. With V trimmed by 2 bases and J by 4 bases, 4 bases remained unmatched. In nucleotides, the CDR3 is TGCGCCAGCAGCTTAACTAGCGGGCCATACAATGAGCAGTTCTTC. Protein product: CASSLTSGPYNEQFF.

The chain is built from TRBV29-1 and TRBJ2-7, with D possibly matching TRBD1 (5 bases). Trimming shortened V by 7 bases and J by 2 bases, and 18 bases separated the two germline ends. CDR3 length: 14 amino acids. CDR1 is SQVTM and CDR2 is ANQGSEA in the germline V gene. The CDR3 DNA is TGCAGCGCCATAGGACAAGATAAGCCCTACGAGCAGTACTTC. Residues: CSAIGQDKPYEQYF.

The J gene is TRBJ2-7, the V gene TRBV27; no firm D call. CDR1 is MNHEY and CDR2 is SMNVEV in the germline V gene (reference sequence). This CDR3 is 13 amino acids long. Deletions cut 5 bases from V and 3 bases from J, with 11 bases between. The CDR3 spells CASSPSTGYEQYF. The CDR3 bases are TGTGCCAGCAGTCCTTCGACGGGCTACGAGCAGTACTTC.

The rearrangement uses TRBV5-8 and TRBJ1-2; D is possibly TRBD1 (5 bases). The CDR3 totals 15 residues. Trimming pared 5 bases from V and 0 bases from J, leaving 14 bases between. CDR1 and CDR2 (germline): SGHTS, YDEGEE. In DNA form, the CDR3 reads TGTGCCAGCAGAGACCATGGGGGTGCTAACTATGGCTACACCTTC. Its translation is CASRDHGGANYGYTF.

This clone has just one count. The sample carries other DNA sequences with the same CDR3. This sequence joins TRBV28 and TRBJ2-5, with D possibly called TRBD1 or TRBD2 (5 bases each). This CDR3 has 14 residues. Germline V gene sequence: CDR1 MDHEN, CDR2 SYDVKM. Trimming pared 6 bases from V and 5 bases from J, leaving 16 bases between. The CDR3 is CASSLTGTEETQYF. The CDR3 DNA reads TGTGCCAGCAGCTTGACGGGGACCGAGGAGACCCAGTACTTC. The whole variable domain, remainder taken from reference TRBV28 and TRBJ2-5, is DVKVTQSSRYLVKRTGEKVFLECVQDMDHENMFWYRQDPGLGLRLIYFSYDVKMKEKGDIPEGYSVSREKKERFSLILESASTNQTSMYLCASSLTGTEETQYFGPGTRLLVL.

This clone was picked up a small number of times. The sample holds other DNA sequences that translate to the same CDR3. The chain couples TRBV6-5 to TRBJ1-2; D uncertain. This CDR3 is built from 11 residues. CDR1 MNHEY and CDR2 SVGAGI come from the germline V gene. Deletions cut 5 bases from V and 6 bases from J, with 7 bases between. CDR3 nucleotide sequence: TGTGCCAGCAGTACCGGGGATGGCTACACCTTC. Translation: CASSTGDGYTF.

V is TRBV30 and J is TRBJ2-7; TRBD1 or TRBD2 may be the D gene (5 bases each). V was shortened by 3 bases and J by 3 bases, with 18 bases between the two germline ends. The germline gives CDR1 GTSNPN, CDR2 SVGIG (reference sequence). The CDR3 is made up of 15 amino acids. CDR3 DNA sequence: TGTGCCTGGAGGGGCCTCCGGGACGGAAACTACGAGCAGTACTTC. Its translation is CAWRGLRDGNYEQYF.

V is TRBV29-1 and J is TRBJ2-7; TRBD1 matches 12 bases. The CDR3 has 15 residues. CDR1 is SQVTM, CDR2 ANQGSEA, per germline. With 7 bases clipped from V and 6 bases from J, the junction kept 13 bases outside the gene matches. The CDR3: CSAKLWGQGAGEQYF. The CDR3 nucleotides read TGCAGCGCAAAACTTTGGGGACAGGGGGCTGGCGAGCAGTACTTC.

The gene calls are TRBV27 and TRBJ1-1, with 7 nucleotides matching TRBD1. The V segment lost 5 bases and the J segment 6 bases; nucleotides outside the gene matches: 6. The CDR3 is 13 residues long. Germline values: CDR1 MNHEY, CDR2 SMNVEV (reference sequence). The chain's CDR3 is CASSIGTVSEAFF. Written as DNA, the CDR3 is TGTGCCAGCAGTATCGGGACAGTGTCTGAAGCTTTCTTT.

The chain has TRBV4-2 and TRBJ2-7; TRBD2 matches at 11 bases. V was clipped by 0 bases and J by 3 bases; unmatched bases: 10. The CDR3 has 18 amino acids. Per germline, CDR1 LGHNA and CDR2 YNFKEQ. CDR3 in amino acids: CASSQDSPQTSGVYEQYF. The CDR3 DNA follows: TGTGCCAGCAGCCAAGATTCCCCCCAGACTAGCGGGGTCTACGAGCAGTACTTC.

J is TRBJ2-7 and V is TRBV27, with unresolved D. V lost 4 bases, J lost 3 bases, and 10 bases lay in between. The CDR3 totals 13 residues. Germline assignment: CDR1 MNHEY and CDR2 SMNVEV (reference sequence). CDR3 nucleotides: TGTGCCAGCAGTTACAGAAGCAACTACGAGCAGTACTTC. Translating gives CASSYRSNYEQYF.

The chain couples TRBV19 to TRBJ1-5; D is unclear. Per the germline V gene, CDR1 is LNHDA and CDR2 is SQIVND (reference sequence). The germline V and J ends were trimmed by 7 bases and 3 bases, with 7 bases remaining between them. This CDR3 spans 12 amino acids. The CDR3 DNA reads TGTGCCAGTAATGGGGACAATCAGCCCCAGCATTTT. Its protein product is CASNGDNQPQHF.

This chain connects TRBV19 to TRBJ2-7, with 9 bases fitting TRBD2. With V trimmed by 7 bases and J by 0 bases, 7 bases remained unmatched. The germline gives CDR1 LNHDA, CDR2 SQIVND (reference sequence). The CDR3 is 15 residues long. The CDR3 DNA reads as TGTGCCAGTACCCCTAGCGGGGCTAGCTCCTACGAGCAGTACTTC. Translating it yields CASTPSGASSYEQYF.

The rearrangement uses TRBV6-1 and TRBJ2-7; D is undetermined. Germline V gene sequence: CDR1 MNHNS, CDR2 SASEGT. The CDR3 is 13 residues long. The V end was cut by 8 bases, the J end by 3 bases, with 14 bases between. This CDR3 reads CASLDLPYYEQYF. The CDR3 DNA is TGTGCCAGCTTAGACCTTCCCTACTACGAGCAGTACTTC.

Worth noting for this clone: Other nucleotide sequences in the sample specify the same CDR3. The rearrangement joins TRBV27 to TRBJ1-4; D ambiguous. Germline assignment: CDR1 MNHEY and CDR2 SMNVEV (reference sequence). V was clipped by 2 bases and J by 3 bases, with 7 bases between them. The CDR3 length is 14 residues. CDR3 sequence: CASSLLGPNEKLFF. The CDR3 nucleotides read TGTGCCAGCAGTTTACTTGGTCCTAATGAAAAACTGTTTTTT. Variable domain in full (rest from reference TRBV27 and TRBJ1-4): EAQVTQNPRYLITVTGKKLTVTCSQNMNHEYMSWYRQDPGLGLRQIYYSMNVEVTDKGDVPEGYKVSRKEKRNFPLILESPSPNQTSLYFCASSLLGPNEKLFFGSGTQLSVL.

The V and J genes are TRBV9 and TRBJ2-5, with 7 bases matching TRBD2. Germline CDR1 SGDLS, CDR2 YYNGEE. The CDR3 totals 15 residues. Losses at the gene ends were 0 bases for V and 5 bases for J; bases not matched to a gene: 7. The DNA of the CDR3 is TGTGCCAGCAGCGTAGAAGGGAGGGAGTGGGAGACCCAGTACTTC. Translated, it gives CASSVEGREWETQYF.

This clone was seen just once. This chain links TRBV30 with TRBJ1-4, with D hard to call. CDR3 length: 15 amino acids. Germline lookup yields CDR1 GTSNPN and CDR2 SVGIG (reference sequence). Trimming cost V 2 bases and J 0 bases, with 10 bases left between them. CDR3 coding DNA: TGTGCCTGGAGTTACATGGTTGCAACTAATGAAAAACTGTTTTTT. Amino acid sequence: CAWSYMVATNEKLFF.

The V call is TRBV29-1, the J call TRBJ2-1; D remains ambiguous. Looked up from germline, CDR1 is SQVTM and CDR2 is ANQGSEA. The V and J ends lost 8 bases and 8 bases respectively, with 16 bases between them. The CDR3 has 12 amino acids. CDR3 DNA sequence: TGCAGCACACACCTCTGGAGTGATGAGCAGTTCTTC. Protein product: CSTHLWSDEQFF.

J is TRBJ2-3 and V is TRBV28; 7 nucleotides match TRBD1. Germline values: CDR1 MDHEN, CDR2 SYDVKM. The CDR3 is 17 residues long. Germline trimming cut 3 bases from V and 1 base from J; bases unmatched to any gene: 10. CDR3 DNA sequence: TGTGCCAGCAGTTTCCCACAGACAGGGTCCGGCACAGATACGCAGTATTTT. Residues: CASSFPQTGSGTDTQYF.

CDR3 DNA sequence: TGTGCCAGCAGCTTAGACTTACGGGAGCAGTTCTTC. This codes for CASSLDLREQFF. The gene calls are TRBV7-9 and TRBJ2-1; unclear D gene. Trimming shortened V by 1 base and J by 10 bases, and 8 bases separated the two germline ends. The CDR3 loop spans 12 amino acids. The V gene's germline CDR1 is SEHNR and CDR2 FQNEAQ (reference sequence).

CDR3 protein: CASRRQVGGDIQYF. The CDR3 DNA follows: TGTGCCAGCAGGAGACAGGTTGGGGGAGACATTCAGTACTTC. This sequence joins TRBV6-5 and TRBJ2-4; D might be TRBD1 (6 bases). V was pared by 6 bases and J by 8 bases, with 17 bases between. Germline-derived CDR1 and CDR2 are MNHEY and SVGAGI. The CDR3 spans 14 residues.

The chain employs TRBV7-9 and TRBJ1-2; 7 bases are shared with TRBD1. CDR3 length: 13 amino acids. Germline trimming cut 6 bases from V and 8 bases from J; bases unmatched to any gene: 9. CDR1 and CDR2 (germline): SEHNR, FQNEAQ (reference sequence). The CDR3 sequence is CASSRTGEGGYTF. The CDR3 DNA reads TGTGCCAGCAGTCGAACAGGGGAAGGGGGCTACACCTTC.

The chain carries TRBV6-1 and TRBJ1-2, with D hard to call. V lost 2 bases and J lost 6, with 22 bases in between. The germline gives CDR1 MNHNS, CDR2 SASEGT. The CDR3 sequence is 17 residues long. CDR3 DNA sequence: TGTGCCAGCAGTGAACCGCTCTGGCGACTGTCGGGAGATGGCTACACCTTC. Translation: CASSEPLWRLSGDGYTF.

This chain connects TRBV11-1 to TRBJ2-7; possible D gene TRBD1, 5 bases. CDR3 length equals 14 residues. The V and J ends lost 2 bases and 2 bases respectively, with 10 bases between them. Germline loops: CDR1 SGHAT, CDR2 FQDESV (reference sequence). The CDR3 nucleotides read TGTGCCAGCAGCTTAACCCAGGGCCCCTACGAGCAGTACTTC. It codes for CASSLTQGPYEQYF.